One and the same sample provided the 18 T cell receptor beta chains below, sequenced in a study of metastatic and nonmetastatic thyroid tumors. MiXCR reprocessed the PCR reads for TCRdb. The sample carries around 42,000 clones, 9% to 14% recorded once. Until they underwent thyroid surgery, no patient had received any treatment. The sequencing sample was made of blood. All receptors come from a male donor with papillary thyroid cancer or a benign thyroid nodule (not recorded which). Some clones in this sample may be carry-over from other donors' samples.

For this clone: One end of the junction fails to match germline, which may point to a read error. The gene calls are TRBV30 and TRBJ2-5; 10 bases align to TRBD2. The CDR3 totals 14 residues. Looked up from germline, CDR1 is GTSNPN and CDR2 is SVGIG (reference sequence). The CDR3: CALAASGRGETQYF. The CDR3 nucleotides are TGTGCCCTAGCAGCTAGCGGGAGAGGGGAGACACAGTACTTC.

This clone appeared many times. This chain uses TRBV30 with TRBJ1-1; 7 bases align to TRBD1. This CDR3 is 14 amino acids long. The germline V gene has CDR1 GTSNPN and CDR2 SVGIG (reference sequence). V lost 2 bases and J lost 2; bases outside the gene matches: 5. The CDR3 loop is CAWSRGQFNTEAFF. The CDR3 DNA is TGTGCCTGGAGTAGGGGGCAATTCAACACTGAAGCTTTCTTT.

This clone was seen only a few times. Compared with germline, one end of the junction differs, possibly owing to a read error. V is TRBV28 and J is TRBJ2-7, with 9 bases aligning to TRBD2. CDR1 is MDHEN and CDR2 is SYDVKM in the germline V gene. This CDR3 is 13 amino acids long. The CDR3 sequence is CASWTSAQYDQYF. DNA of the CDR3: TGTGCCAGCTGGACTAGCGCGCAATACGATCAGTACTTC.

This clone has at least ten counts. V and J are TRBV9 and TRBJ2-6; D gene uncertain. The CDR3 totals 15 residues. The germline CDR1 and CDR2 sequences are SGDLS and YYNGEE. Trimming left V 2 bases short and J 1 base short, with 7 bases between. CDR3 DNA: TGTGCCAGCAGCGTGGGTTTATCTGGGGCCAACGTCCTGACTTTC. Its translation is CASSVGLSGANVLTF.

This clone was counted at least ten times. The J gene is TRBJ2-1, the V gene TRBV6-2 or TRBV6-3; 8 nucleotides agree with TRBD2. Germline lookup yields CDR1 MNHEY and CDR2 SVGEGT. The CDR3 is 16 amino acids. J lost 7 bases, V lost 2 bases, and 10 bases had no gene match. CDR3: CASSYPSGSVLNEQFF. CDR3 bases: TGTGCCAGCAGTTACCCGAGCGGGAGCGTTCTAAATGAGCAGTTCTTC.

This rearrangement joins TRBV4-3 to TRBJ2-5, with D unclear. Looked up from germline, CDR1 is LGHNA and CDR2 is YSLEER. The CDR3 spans 15 residues. V lost 0 bases to trimming and J lost 2 bases, with 10 bases between them. CDR3 loop: CASSQDRLGQETQYF. The CDR3, as DNA: TGCGCCAGCAGCCAAGACCGACTGGGACAAGAGACCCAGTACTTC.

This clone was found a few times. The chain has TRBV11-2 and TRBJ2-3; possibly TRBD1 or TRBD2 for D (5 bases each). This CDR3 is built from 15 residues. V lost 6 bases and J 6 bases, leaving 19 bases between the germline ends. Per the germline V gene, CDR1 is SGHAT and CDR2 is FQNNGV. The CDR3 region has the DNA TGTGCCAGCAGGTCTCCGGGGCAGGCTTTTGATACGCAGTATTTT. Its translation is CASRSPGQAFDTQYF.

This clone was picked up many times. The rearrangement joins TRBV30 to TRBJ1-5; D may be TRBD1 (5 bases). From germline, CDR1 is GTSNPN and CDR2 SVGIG (reference sequence). CDR3 length equals 13 residues. The V end was cut by 2 bases, the J end by 4 bases, with 9 bases between. The CDR3, as DNA: TGTGCCTGGAGTCTGACAGCGAATCAGCCCCAGCATTTT. It specifies CAWSLTANQPQHF.

In this sample, this clone turned up many times. The V gene is TRBV19, the J gene TRBJ2-1, with D hard to call. Germline values: CDR1 LNHDA, CDR2 SQIVND (reference sequence). V was trimmed by 1 base and J by 6 bases, leaving 4 bases between them. The CDR3 is 12 amino acids. The CDR3 spells CASSIVGNEQFF. CDR3 in DNA: TGTGCCAGTAGTATAGTTGGCAATGAGCAGTTCTTC.

This clone was counted at least ten times. This specimen includes other DNA sequences encoding the same CDR3. The V gene is TRBV20-1, the J gene TRBJ2-5, with a weak D call TRBD1 (6 bases). Between the trimmed V and J ends, which lost 3 bases and 1 base, there was a span of 9 bases. Germline CDR1 DFQATT, CDR2 SNEGSKA (reference sequence). The CDR3 is made up of 13 amino acids. CDR3 bases: TGCAGTGCTAGCCGGACAGCCCAAGAGACCCAGTACTTC. Its translation: CSASRTAQETQYF.

This clone was picked up a small number of times. The rearrangement links TRBV2 to TRBJ2-7; weak D call: TRBD1 (5 bases). The CDR3 is 14 amino acids. V lost 5 bases and J 3 bases, leaving 14 bases between the germline ends. CDR1 and CDR2 from the germline V gene are SNHLY and FYNNEI. The CDR3 sequence: CASSWHRTYYEQYF. The CDR3 region has the DNA TGTGCCAGCAGTTGGCACCGGACATACTACGAGCAGTACTTC. Full variable domain (missing parts from reference TRBV2 and TRBJ2-7): EPEVTQTPSHQVTQMGQEVILRCVPISNHLYFYWYRQILGQKVEFLVSFYNNEISEKSEIFDDQFSVERPDGSNFTLKIRSTKLEDSAMYFCASSWHRTYYEQYFGPGTRLTVT.

In this sample, this clone turned up many times. The chain couples TRBV28 to TRBJ2-1; 10 bases fit TRBD2. This CDR3 is 14 amino acids long. Germline V gene data show CDR1 as MDHEN and CDR2 as SYDVKM. The trim removed 9 bases at V and 7 bases at J, leaving 9 bases unmatched. In DNA, the CDR3 is TGTGCCAGTGCAGAAGCGGGAGGGCCGAATGAGCAGTTCTTC. Encoded protein: CASAEAGGPNEQFF. The whole variable domain, remainder taken from reference TRBV28 and TRBJ2-1, is DVKVTQSSRYLVKRTGEKVFLECVQDMDHENMFWYRQDPGLGLRLIYFSYDVKMKEKGDIPEGYSVSREKKERFSLILESASTNQTSMYLCASAEAGGPNEQFFGPGTRLTVL.

J is TRBJ2-1 and V is TRBV4-2; 8 nucleotides agree with TRBD2. Germline assignment: CDR1 LGHNA and CDR2 YNFKEQ. The ends lost 0 bases at V and 0 bases at J; junction bases unmatched: 1. CDR3 length: 16 residues. Here the CDR3 reads CASSQDSGSSYNEQFF. The CDR3 DNA is TGTGCCAGCAGCCAAGACAGCGGGAGCTCCTACAATGAGCAGTTCTTC.

This clone was observed many times. J is TRBJ2-1 and V is TRBV28, with 8 bases aligning to TRBD1. This CDR3 is 13 amino acids long. The V gene end was trimmed by 6 bases and the J gene end by 7 bases; junction bases not matched to a gene: 5. Germline V gene sequence: CDR1 MDHEN, CDR2 SYDVKM. The CDR3 loop reads CASRLTGGNEQFF. The CDR3 region has the DNA TGTGCCAGCAGACTAACAGGGGGGAATGAGCAGTTCTTC.

V usage is TRBV3-1 and J usage is TRBJ1-5; possibly TRBD1 for D (6 bases). CDR3 size: 15 residues. CDR1 and CDR2 from the germline V gene are LGHDT and YNNKEL (reference sequence). Trimming left V 4 bases short and J 6 bases short, with 16 bases between. CDR3 coding DNA: TGTGCCAGCAGCCTCGGGGGGGGCGGCGGTCAGCCCCAGCATTTT. Its protein is CASSLGGGGGQPQHF.

This clone was seen at least ten times. The CDR3 DNA reads as TGTGCCAGCAGGCAGGGACAGAGCTCCTATAATTCACCCCTCCACTTT. Amino acids: CASRQGQSSYNSPLHF. The rearrangement links TRBV6-1 to TRBJ1-6; TRBD1 matches 7 bases. From germline, CDR1 is MNHNS and CDR2 SASEGT. This CDR3 has 16 residues. The V and J ends lost 6 bases and 0 bases, in that order; junction bases with no gene match: 5.

About this clone: A much larger clone is a single base away; this may be a read error. The V and J genes are TRBV30 and TRBJ2-1; tentative D call: TRBD2 (6 bases). CDR1 GTSNPN and CDR2 SVGIG come from the germline V gene (reference sequence). The length of the CDR3 is 13 residues. CDR3 sequence reads: CSWTLGGYNEQFF. CDR3 nucleotide sequence: TGTTCCTGGACGTTGGGGGGCTACAATGAGCAGTTCTTC.

V usage is TRBV18 and J usage is TRBJ2-5, with 9 bases fitting TRBD2. The CDR3 length is 14 residues. With V trimmed by 8 bases and J by 5 bases, 9 bases remained unmatched. CDR1 KGHSH and CDR2 LQKENI come from the germline V gene. CDR3 DNA: TGTGCCAGCCCACAGGGTACTAGCGGGGAGACCCAGTACTTC. Protein: CASPQGTSGETQYF.